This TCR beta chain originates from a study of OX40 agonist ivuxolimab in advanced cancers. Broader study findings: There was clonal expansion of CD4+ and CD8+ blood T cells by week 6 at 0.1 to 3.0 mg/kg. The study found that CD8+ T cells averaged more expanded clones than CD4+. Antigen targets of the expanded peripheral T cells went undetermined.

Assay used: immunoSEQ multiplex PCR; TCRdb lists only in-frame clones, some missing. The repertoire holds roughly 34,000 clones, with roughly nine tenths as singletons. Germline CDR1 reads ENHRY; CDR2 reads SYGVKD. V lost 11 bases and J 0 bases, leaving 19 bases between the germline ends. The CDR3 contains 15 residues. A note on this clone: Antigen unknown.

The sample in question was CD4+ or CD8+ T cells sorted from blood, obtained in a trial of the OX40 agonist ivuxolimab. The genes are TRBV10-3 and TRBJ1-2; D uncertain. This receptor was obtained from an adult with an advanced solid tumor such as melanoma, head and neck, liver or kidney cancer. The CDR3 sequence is CAPLGAFPANYGYTF. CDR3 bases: TGTGCCCCCCTGGGAGCGTTCCCAGCTAACTATGGCTACACCTTC.